This T cell receptor (beta chain) stems from a study of sequential checkpoint blockade in melanoma. About the study: Randomization was 1:1 between first-line nivolumab→ipilimumab and ipilimumab→nivolumab. After both sequences, patients received maintenance nivolumab.

TCRdb's copy holds only in-frame clones and misses some; the assay was immunoSEQ multiplex PCR. The table includes 15,000 to 20,000 clones, approximately 93% detected once. Treatment specified: randomized to nivolumab then ipilimumab (arm A) or the reverse (arm B). Sequences were derived from CD8+ T cells sorted from blood (inferred from file names), sampled from a patient given nivolumab and ipilimumab in sequence. The receptor was derived from a human donor with melanoma.

CDR3 coding DNA: TGTGCCAGCAGTCCTTCAGGGGAGGGTTATGGCTACACCTTC. It codes for CASSPSGEGYGYTF. The chain joins TRBV28 to TRBJ1-2, with a weak D call TRBD1 (6 bases). V was trimmed by 5 bases and J by 5 bases, leaving 15 bases between them. From germline, CDR1 is MDHEN and CDR2 SYDVKM. This CDR3 spans 14 amino acids.